The clone carrying this T cell receptor beta chain was detected ten times or more. This sample is drawn from a study of blood T cells in healthy people across ages. Primed by a sample-barcoded 5' primer and a J-beta primer mix, a second PCR proceeded for 7 to 11 cycles. TCRdb reprocessed the 5' RACE reads with MiXCR, giving one entry per CDR3 protein. The table lists approximately 730,000 distinct CDR3 sequences, roughly 45% of them singletons. The CDR3 runs 12 residues. V was pared by 7 bases and J by 6 bases, with 10 bases between. Germline values: CDR1 MNHEY, CDR2 SVGAGI. The sample was blood. The chain recombines TRBV6-5 with TRBJ2-1, with unresolved D. The receptor's source is a woman aged 55-75 years in good health. CDR3 sequence: CASMSYLNEQFF. The CDR3 nucleotides are TGTGCCAGCATGTCCTACCTCAATGAGCAGTTCTTC.